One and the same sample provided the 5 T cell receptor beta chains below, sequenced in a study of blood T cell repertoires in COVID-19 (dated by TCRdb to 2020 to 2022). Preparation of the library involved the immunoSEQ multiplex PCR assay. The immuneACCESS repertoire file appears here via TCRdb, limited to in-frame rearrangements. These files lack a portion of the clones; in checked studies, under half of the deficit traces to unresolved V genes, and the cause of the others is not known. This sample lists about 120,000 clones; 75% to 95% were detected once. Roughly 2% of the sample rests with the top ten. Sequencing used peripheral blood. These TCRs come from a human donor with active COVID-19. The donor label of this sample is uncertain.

CDR3 sequence: CASSYGGDLNSPLHF. CDR3 nucleotide sequence: TGTGCCAGCAGTTACGGAGGGGACCTGAATTCACCCCTCCACTTT. The chain carries TRBV6-6 and TRBJ1-6, with D maybe TRBD1 (5 bases). This CDR3 is built from 15 residues. Germline V gene sequence: CDR1 MNHNY, CDR2 SVGAGI (reference sequence). The V and J ends lost 2 bases and 7 bases respectively, with 12 bases between them.

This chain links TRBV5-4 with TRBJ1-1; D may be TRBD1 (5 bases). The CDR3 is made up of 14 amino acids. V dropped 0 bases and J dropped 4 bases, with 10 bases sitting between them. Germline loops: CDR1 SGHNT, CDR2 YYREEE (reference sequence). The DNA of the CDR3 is TGTGCCAGCAGCTTGGCAGGGTTTGGCACTGAAGCTTTCTTT. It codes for CASSLAGFGTEAFF.

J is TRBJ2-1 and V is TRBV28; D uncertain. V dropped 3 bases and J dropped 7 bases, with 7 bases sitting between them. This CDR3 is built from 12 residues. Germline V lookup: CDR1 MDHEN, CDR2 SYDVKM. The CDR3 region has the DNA TGTGCCAGCAGTTTGCCCCTAAATGAGCAGTTCTTC. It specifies CASSLPLNEQFF.

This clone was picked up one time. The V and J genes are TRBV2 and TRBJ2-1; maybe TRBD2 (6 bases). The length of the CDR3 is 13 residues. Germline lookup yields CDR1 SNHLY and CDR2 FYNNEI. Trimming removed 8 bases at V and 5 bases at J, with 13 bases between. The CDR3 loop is CASGLKQNNEQFF. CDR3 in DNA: TGTGCCAGCGGACTAAAACAGAACAATGAGCAGTTCTTC.

CDR3 DNA: TGTGCCAGCTCACCACCCGACAGGGCCCAAGAGACCCAGTACTTC. As protein: CASSPPDRAQETQYF. V is TRBV18 and J is TRBJ2-5, with 7 bases fitting TRBD1. The CDR3 runs to 15 residues. From germline, CDR1 is KGHSH and CDR2 LQKENI. J lost 1 base, V lost 0 bases, and 2 bases had no gene match.